The TCR beta chain under discussion was sequenced for a study of molecular identifiers for immune sequencing clone quantification. For bulk TCR libraries, previously described methods and listed TCR primers were used. Using its own MiXCR run on the PCR reads, TCRdb lists one record per CDR3 protein. In the table there are just under 650,000 distinct CDR3 sequences, 15% to 20% of which are singletons. V was clipped by 1 base and J by 1 base, with 10 bases between them. The CDR3 loop spans 15 amino acids. CDR1 is SGHAT and CDR2 is FQNNGV in the germline V gene. Naive CD8 T cells were FACS-sorted by CD8+CD4-CCR7+CD45RA+ markers. Remarks on this clonotype: Its antigen is still unknown. This clone may be a read error of a much larger clone one base away.

Study-wide points: More than 850,000 naive cells reportedly did not prevent detection of spiked Jurkat TCR RNA from one cell.

The receptor was derived from a human donor in good health. Some libraries in this study had Jurkat cell RNA spiked in. The chain is built from TRBV11-2 and TRBJ2-5; D is uncertain. Sequenced input: naive CD8+ T cells from blood, with Jurkat cell RNA spiked in. Specified subset: FACS-sorted CD8+CD4-CCR7+CD45RA+ naive T cells. CDR3 protein: CASSLGHTAQETQYF. The CDR3 DNA is TGTGCCAGCAGCTTAGGGCACACAGCCCAAGAGACCCAGTACTTC. The whole variable domain, remainder taken from reference TRBV11-2 and TRBJ2-5, is EAGVAQSPRYKIIEKRQSVAFWCNPISGHATLYWYQQILGQGPKLLIQFQNNGVVDDSQLPKDRFSAERLKGVDSTLKIQPAKLEDSAVYLCASSLGHTAQETQYFGPGTRLLVL.